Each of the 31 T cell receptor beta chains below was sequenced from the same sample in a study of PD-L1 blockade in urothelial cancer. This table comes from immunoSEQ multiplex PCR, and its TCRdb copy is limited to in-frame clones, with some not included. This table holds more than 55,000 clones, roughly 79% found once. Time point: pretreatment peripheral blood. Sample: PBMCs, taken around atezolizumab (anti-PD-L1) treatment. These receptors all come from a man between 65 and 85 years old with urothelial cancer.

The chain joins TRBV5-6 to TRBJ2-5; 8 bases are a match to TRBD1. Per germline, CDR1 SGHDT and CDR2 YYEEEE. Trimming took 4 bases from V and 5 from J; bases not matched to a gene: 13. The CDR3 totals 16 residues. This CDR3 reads CASSDETGVIGETQYF. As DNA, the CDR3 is TGTGCCAGCAGCGACGAGACAGGGGTTATAGGTGAGACCCAGTACTTC.

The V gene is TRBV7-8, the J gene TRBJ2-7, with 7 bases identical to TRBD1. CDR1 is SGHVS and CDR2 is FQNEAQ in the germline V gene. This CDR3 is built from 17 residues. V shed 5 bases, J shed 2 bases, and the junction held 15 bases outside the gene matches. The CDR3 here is CASSQGVGQHFAYEQYF. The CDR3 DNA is TGTGCCAGCAGCCAGGGGGTCGGCCAGCACTTTGCCTACGAGCAGTACTTC.

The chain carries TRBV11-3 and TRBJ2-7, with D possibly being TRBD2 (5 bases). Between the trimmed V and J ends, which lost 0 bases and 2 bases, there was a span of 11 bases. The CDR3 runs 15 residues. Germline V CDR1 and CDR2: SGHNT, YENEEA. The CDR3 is CASSLEGGPTYEQYF. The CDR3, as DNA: TGTGCCAGCAGCTTAGAGGGCGGGCCGACCTACGAGCAGTACTTC. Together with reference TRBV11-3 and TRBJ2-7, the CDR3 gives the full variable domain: EAGVVQSPRYKIIEKKQPVAFWCNPISGHNTLYWYLQNLGQGPELLIRYENEEAVDDSQLPKDRFSAERLKGVDSTLKIQPAELGDSAVYLCASSLEGGPTYEQYFGPGTRLTVT.

The CDR3 loop reads CAISESHSGVSYNEQFF. The CDR3 bases are TGTGCCATCAGTGAGTCCCATAGCGGGGTCTCCTACAATGAGCAGTTCTTC. The rearrangement links TRBV10-3 to TRBJ2-1, with TRBD2 identical over 8 bases. The germline V gene encodes CDR1 ENHRY and CDR2 SYGVKD. With V trimmed by 0 bases and J by 0 bases, 4 bases remained unmatched. CDR3 length: 17 amino acids.

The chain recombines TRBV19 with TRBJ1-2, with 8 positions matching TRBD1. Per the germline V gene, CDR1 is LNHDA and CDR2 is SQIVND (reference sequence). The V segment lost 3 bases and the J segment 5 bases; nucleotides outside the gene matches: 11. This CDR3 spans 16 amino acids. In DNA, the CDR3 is TGTGCCAGTAGTATGGATCGGGCAGGGGGCCTTTATGGCTACACCTTC. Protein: CASSMDRAGGLYGYTF.

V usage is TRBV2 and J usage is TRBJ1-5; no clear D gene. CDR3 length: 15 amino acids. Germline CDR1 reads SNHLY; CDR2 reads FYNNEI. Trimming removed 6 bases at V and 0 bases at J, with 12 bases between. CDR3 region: CASSGVIYSNQPQHF. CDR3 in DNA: TGTGCCAGCAGCGGAGTTATCTATAGCAATCAGCCCCAGCATTTT.

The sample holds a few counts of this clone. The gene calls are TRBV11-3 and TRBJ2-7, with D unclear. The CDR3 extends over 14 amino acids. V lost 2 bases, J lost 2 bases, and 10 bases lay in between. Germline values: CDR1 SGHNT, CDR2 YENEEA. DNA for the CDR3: TGTGCCAGCAGCTTAAGAGACTCTACCTACGAGCAGTACTTC. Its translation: CASSLRDSTYEQYF.

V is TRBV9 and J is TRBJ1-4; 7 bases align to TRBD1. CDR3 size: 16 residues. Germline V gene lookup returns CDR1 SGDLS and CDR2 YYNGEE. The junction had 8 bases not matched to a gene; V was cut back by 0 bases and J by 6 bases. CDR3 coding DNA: TGTGCCAGCAGCGTAGGCGTAGACAGGGTTTATGAAAAACTGTTTTTT. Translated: CASSVGVDRVYEKLFF.

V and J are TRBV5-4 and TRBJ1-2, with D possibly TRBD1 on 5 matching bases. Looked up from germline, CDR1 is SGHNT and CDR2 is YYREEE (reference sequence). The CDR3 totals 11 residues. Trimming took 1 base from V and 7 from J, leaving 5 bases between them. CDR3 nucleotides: TGTGCCAGCAGCTTGAGGGGTGGCTACACCTTC. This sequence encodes CASSLRGGYTF.

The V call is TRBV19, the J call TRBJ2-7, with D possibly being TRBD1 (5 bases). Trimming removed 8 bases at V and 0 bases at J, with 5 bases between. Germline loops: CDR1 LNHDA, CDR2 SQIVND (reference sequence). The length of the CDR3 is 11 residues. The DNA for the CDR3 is TGTGCCAGTCAGGGCTCCTACGAGCAGTACTTC. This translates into CASQGSYEQYF.

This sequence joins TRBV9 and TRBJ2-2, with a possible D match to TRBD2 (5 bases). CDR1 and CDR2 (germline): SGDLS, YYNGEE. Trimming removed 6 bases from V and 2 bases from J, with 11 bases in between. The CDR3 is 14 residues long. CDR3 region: CASNQLENTGELFF. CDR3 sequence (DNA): TGTGCCAGCAACCAACTAGAAAACACCGGGGAGCTGTTTTTT.

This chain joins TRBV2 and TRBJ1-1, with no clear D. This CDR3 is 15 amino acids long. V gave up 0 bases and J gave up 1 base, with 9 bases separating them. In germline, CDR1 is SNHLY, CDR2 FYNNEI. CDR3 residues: CASSEAGMGNTEAFF. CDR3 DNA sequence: TGTGCCAGCAGTGAAGCCGGGATGGGGAACACTGAAGCTTTCTTT.

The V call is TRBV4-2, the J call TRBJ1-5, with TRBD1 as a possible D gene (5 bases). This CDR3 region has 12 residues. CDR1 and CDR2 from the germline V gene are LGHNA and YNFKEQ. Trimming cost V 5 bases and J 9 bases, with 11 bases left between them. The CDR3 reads CASSDSQGPQHF. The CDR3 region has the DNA TGTGCCAGCAGCGACAGCCAGGGGCCCCAGCATTTT.

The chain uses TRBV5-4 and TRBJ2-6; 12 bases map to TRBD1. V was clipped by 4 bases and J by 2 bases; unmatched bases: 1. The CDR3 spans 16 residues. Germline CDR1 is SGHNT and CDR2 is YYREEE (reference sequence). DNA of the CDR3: TGTGCCAGCAGCGGGACAGGGGGCGCTGGGGCCAACGTCCTGACTTTC. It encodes CASSGTGGAGANVLTF.

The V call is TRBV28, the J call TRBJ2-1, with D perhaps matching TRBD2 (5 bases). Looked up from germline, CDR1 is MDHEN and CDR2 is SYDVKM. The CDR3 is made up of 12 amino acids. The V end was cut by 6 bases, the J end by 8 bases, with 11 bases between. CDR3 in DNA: TGTGCCAGCAGCCCGGCTAGCTATGAGCAGTTCTTC. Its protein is CASSPASYEQFF. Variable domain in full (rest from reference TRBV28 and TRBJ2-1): DVKVTQSSRYLVKRTGEKVFLECVQDMDHENMFWYRQDPGLGLRLIYFSYDVKMKEKGDIPEGYSVSREKKERFSLILESASTNQTSMYLCASSPASYEQFFGPGTRLTVL.

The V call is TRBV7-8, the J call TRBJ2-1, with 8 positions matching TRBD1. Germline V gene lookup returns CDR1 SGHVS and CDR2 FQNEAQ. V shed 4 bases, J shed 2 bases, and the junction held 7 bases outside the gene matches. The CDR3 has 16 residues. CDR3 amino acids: CASSSTTGATYNEQFF. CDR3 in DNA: TGTGCCAGCAGCTCTACGACAGGGGCTACCTACAATGAGCAGTTCTTC.

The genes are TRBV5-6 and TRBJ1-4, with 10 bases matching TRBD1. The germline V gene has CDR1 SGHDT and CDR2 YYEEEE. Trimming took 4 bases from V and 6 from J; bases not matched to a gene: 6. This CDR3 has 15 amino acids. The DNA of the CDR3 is TGTGCCAGCAGCCTATATGGACAGGGGGATGAAAAACTGTTTTTT. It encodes CASSLYGQGDEKLFF. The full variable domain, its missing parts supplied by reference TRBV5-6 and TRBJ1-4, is DAGVTQSPTHLIKTRGQQVTLRCSPKSGHDTVSWYQQALGQGPQFIFQYYEEEERQRGNFPDRFSGHQFPNYSSELNVNALLLGDSALYLCASSLYGQGDEKLFFGSGTQLSVL.

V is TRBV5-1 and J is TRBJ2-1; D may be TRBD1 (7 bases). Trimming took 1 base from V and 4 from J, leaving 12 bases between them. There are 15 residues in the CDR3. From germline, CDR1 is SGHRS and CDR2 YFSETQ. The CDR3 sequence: CASSLFQGGYNEQFF. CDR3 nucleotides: TGCGCCAGCAGCTTGTTTCAGGGGGGTTACAATGAGCAGTTCTTC.

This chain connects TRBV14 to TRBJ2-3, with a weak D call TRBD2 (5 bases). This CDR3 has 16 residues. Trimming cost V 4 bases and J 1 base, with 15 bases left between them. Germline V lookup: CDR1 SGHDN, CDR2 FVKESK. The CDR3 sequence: CASSPGLALGTDTQYF. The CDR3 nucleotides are TGTGCCAGCAGCCCCGGACTGGCCCTTGGCACAGATACGCAGTATTTT.

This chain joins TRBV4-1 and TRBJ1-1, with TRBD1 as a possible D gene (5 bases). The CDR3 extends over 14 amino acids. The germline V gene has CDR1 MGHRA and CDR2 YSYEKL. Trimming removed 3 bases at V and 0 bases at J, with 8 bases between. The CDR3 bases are TGCGCCAGCAGCCAGGGACTGCTGAACACTGAAGCTTTCTTT. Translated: CASSQGLLNTEAFF.

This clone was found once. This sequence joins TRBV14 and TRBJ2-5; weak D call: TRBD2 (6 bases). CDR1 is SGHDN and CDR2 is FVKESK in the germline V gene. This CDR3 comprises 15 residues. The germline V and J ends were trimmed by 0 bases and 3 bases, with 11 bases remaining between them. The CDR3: CASSQELGGEETQYF. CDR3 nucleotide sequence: TGTGCCAGCAGCCAAGAACTGGGGGGAGAAGAGACCCAGTACTTC.

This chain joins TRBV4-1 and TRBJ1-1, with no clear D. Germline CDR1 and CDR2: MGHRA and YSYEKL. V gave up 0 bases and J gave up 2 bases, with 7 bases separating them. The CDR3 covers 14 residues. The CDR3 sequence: CASSQEAENTEAFF. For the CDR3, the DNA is TGCGCCAGCAGCCAAGAGGCCGAAAACACTGAAGCTTTCTTT.

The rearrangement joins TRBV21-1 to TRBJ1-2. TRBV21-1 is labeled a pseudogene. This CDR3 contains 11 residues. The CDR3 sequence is CASSIVYGYTF. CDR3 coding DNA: TGTGCCAGCAGCATTGTATATGGCTACACCTTC.

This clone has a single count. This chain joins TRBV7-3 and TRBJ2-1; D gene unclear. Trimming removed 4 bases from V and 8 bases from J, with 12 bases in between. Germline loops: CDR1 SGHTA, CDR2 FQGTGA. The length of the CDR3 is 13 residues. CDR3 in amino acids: CASSSPPAHEQFF. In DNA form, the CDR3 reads TGTGCCAGCAGCTCCCCCCCAGCGCATGAGCAGTTCTTC.

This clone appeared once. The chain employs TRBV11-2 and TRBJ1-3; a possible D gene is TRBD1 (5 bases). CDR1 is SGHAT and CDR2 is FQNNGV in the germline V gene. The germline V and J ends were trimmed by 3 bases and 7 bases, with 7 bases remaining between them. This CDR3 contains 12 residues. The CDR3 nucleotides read TGTGCCAGCAGCTTGGGGACTAACACCATATATTTT. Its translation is CASSLGTNTIYF.

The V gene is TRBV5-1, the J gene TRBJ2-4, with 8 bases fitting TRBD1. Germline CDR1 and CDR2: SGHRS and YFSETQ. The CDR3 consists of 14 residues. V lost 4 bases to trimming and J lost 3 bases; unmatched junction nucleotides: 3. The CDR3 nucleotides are TGCGCCAGCAGCCCGGGACAGGACAAAAACATTCAGTACTTC. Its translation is CASSPGQDKNIQYF.

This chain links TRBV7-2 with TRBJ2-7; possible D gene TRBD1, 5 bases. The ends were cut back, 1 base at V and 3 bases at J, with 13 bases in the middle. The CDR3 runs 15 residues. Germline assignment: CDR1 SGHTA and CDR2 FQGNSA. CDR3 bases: TGTGCCAGCAGCTTAGGAGCAGGGCAAAACTACGAGCAGTACTTC. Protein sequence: CASSLGAGQNYEQYF.

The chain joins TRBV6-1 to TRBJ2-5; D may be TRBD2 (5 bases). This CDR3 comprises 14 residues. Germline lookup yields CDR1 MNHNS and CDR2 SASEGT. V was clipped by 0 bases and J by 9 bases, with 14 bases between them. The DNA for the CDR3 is TGTGCCAGCAGTGAAGCTCGGGGAACTGGGGCCCAGTACTTC. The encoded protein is CASSEARGTGAQYF.

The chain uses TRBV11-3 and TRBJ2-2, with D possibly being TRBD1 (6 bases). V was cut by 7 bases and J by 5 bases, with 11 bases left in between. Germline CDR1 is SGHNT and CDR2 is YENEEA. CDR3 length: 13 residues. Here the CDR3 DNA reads TGTGCCAGCACCAGACAGGAAACCGGGGAGCTGTTTTTT. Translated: CASTRQETGELFF. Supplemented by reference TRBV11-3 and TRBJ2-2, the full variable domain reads EAGVVQSPRYKIIEKKQPVAFWCNPISGHNTLYWYLQNLGQGPELLIRYENEEAVDDSQLPKDRFSAERLKGVDSTLKIQPAELGDSAVYLCASTRQETGELFFGEGSRLTVL.

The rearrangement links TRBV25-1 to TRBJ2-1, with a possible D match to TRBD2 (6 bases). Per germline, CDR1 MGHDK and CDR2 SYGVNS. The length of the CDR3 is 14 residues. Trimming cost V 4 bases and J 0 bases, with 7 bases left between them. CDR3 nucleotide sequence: TGTGCCAGCAGTGTCGGGAGCTCCTACAATGAGCAGTTCTTC. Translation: CASSVGSSYNEQFF.

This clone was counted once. CDR3 coding DNA: TGTGCCAGCTCACGACTAAGGGAGGGGAGTTATCAGCCCCAGCATTTT. It specifies CASSRLREGSYQPQHF. The rearrangement links TRBV18 to TRBJ1-5; maybe TRBD1 (5 bases). V was cut by 4 bases and J by 5 bases, with 18 bases left in between. The CDR3 consists of 16 residues. Germline lookup yields CDR1 KGHSH and CDR2 LQKENI. Full variable domain (missing parts from reference TRBV18 and TRBJ1-5): NAGVMQNPRHLVRRRGQEARLRCSPMKGHSHVYWYRQLPEEGLKFMVYLQKENIIDESGMPKERFSAEFPKEGPSILRIQQVVRGDSAAYFCASSRLREGSYQPQHFGDGTRLSIL.